This TCR beta chain was identified during a study of shared T cell receptors in the human thymus. The CDR3 sequence is 17 residues long. Germline V gene data show CDR1 as SEHNR and CDR2 as FQNEAQ (reference sequence). After removal of 2 bases from V and 3 bases from J, the junction contained 10 bases not matched to a gene. Only in-frame clones appear in the TCRdb table, and some are missing; sequencing was by immunoSEQ multiplex PCR. The table records hundreds of thousands of clones, 85% to 90% of them present only once. This clone was detected only once. The same data also went into a second study, on human thymus T cells. That study reports: The source of the thymus tissue was resections taken during corrective heart surgery.

The sequence was obtained from a boy in the first two years of life with a congenital heart defect. What was sequenced was thymocytes. The chain joins TRBV7-9 to TRBJ2-5, with TRBD2 matching over 9 bases. The CDR3 loop is CASSLSWLAGSKETQYF. In DNA, the CDR3 is TGTGCCAGCAGCTTATCTTGGCTAGCGGGATCAAAAGAGACCCAGTACTTC.